Presented here are 6 T cell receptor beta chains from one specimen sequenced in a study of Ad26.COV2.S vaccination and SARS-CoV-2 variants. Indicated treatment: over 15 received Ad26.COV2.S at low or high dose, single or two shots; several received placebo; per-sample allocation not given. The investigators took samples on day 63 after the first vaccine or placebo injection. Sequenced by immunoSEQ multiplex PCR; TCRdb stores in-frame clones only, minus some. The data contain 380,000 or so clones, 86% of them singletons. Specimen: peripheral blood, collected in a trial of Ad26.COV2.S vaccine versus placebo. The receptor set was obtained from a person between 18 and 65 years old who received the Ad26.COV2.S COVID-19 vaccine or a placebo.

This clone appeared a single time. The V and J genes are TRBV27 and TRBJ1-1; the match to TRBD1 covers 11 bases. The CDR3 runs to 14 residues. The J segment lost 3 bases and the V segment lost 7 bases, leaving 4 bases of the junction unmatched. Germline V gene data show CDR1 as MNHEY and CDR2 as SMNVEV (reference sequence). CDR3 nucleotide sequence: TGTGCCAGCACCATGGACAGGGGGCACACTGAAGCTTTCTTT. Translating gives CASTMDRGHTEAFF.

V is TRBV6-1 and J is TRBJ2-1; no definite D call. The CDR3 is 11 residues long. CDR1 is MNHNS, CDR2 SASEGT, per germline. Trimming pared 3 bases from V and 10 bases from J, leaving 7 bases between. In DNA, the CDR3 is TGTGCCAGCAGTGACATGACCGAGCAGTTCTTC. Protein product: CASSDMTEQFF.

The rearrangement uses TRBV6-5 and TRBJ2-5; the match to TRBD1 covers 7 bases. Germline V CDR1 and CDR2: MNHEY, SVGAGI. The CDR3 is 13 residues long. Losses at the gene ends were 6 bases for V and 4 bases for J; bases not matched to a gene: 5. CDR3 nucleotide sequence: TGTGCCAGCAGAACCGGGACAGTAGAGACCCAGTACTTC. Translated: CASRTGTVETQYF.

The chain employs TRBV19 and TRBJ2-1, with a possible D match to TRBD1 (6 bases). Trimming removed 2 bases at V and 0 bases at J, with 11 bases between. Germline-derived CDR1 and CDR2 are LNHDA and SQIVND (reference sequence). The length of the CDR3 is 16 residues. The CDR3 nucleotides are TGTGCCAGTAGTATATTGGGGGCAGGCTCCTACAATGAGCAGTTCTTC. Translation gives CASSILGAGSYNEQFF.

The chain has TRBV5-1 and TRBJ2-7, with no clear D. Deletions cut 4 bases from V and 0 bases from J, with 17 bases between. Germline CDR1 is SGHRS and CDR2 is YFSETQ. This CDR3 contains 16 residues. Here the CDR3 reads CASSLTTLVSSYEQYF. CDR3 in DNA: TGCGCCAGCAGCCTGACGACCTTGGTGAGCTCCTACGAGCAGTACTTC.

To note about this clone: One end of the junction is discordant with germline, which a read error may explain. The gene calls are TRBV6-6 and TRBJ2-5; D may be TRBD2 (6 bases). The length of the CDR3 is 15 residues. CDR1 and CDR2 (germline): MNHNY, SVGAGI (reference sequence). Here the CDR3 reads CASTYGAEGRETQYF. The CDR3 DNA sequence: TGTGCCAGCACTTACGGGGCGGAGGGTCGAGAGACCCAGTACTTC.